These T cell receptor beta chains were read from a single sample in a study of blood T cell repertoires in COVID-19. Clones were sequenced by immunoSEQ multiplex PCR, and TCRdb holds only the in-frame ones, with some missing. The sample holds about 200,000 clones; around 85% are singletons and the top ten take approximately 0.97%. The sample consisted of peripheral blood. All receptors come from a man aged 55 to 70 with COVID-19, enrolled during active disease. The CDR3 runs from the conserved cysteine through the conserved F or W. Fields, in order: clone size, J gene, D gene, V gene, CDR3 DNA, CDR3 protein. The D gene is left open where the match is weak. Not all rows give a size; the values are once, few, many and, for expanded clones, a class.

size: -; J: TRBJ1-3; D: -; V: TRBV5-5; DNA: TGTGCCAGCAGCTTGGGAGGACTTTCTGGAAACACCATATATTTT; CDR3: CASSLGGLSGNTIYF
size: -; J: TRBJ1-3; D: -; V: TRBV6-5; DNA: TGTGCCAGCAGTTACGGAGTTGCCAGATCAAACACCATATATTTT; CDR3: CASSYGVARSNTIYF
size: -; J: TRBJ2-3; D: -; V: TRBV5-4; DNA: TGTGCCAGCAGACGGCGGGACTCCTCAGATACGCAGTATTTT; CDR3: CASRRRDSSDTQYF
size: -; J: TRBJ1-1; D: TRBD1; V: TRBV5-5; DNA: TGTGCCAGCAGCCTCGACAGGGACACTGAAGCTTTCTTT; CDR3: CASSLDRDTEAFF
size: once; J: TRBJ1-1; D: -; V: TRBV19; DNA: TGTGCCAGCCGCTCGCCGGGGTGGACTGAAGCTTTCTTT; CDR3: CASRSPGWTEAFF
size: -; J: TRBJ2-2; D: -; V: TRBV30; DNA: TGTGCCTGGAGTCCTGTCAGGGTGGGCACCGGGGAGCTGTTTTTT; CDR3: CAWSPVRVGTGELFF
size: -; J: TRBJ2-1; D: -; V: TRBV5-5; DNA: TGTGCCAGCAGCCGACTGGGTACCAATGAGCAGTTCTTC; CDR3: CASSRLGTNEQFF
size: once; J: TRBJ2-5; D: -; V: TRBV10-3; DNA: TGTGCCATCGGAGGACAGCAAGAGACCCAGTACTTC; CDR3: CAIGGQQETQYF
size: -; J: TRBJ2-5; D: -; V: TRBV10-3; DNA: TGTGCCATCAGTGTCGCGGGGACCCAGTACTTC; CDR3: CAISVAGTQYF
size: once; J: TRBJ1-1; D: -; V: TRBV4-2; DNA: TGTGCCAGCAGCCAAGAGGGGGGATGGAACACTGAAGCTTTCTTT; CDR3: CASSQEGGWNTEAFF
size: -; J: TRBJ1-4; D: TRBD1; V: TRBV30; DNA: TGTGCCTGGAGTGCGGTAGGACAGGGGAGAATGTTT; CDR3: CAWSAVGQGRMF
size: once; J: TRBJ2-7; D: TRBD2; V: TRBV19; DNA: TGTGCCAGTACCTCGGGGGGTATCGGCTCCTACGAGCAGTACTTC; CDR3: CASTSGGIGSYEQYF
size: -; J: TRBJ1-5; D: TRBD1; V: TRBV6-5; DNA: TGTGCCAGCACCTCCGGGACAGGGCCGAATCAGCCCCAGCATTTT; CDR3: CASTSGTGPNQPQHF
size: -; J: TRBJ1-6; D: TRBD1; V: TRBV6-5; DNA: TGTGCCAGCACCTCAACAGGGGGGAATAATTCACCCCTCCACTTT; CDR3: CASTSTGGNNSPLHF
size: -; J: TRBJ1-3; D: -; V: TRBV6-5; DNA: TGTGCCAGCACCAACGAGGCAAACACCATATATTTT; CDR3: CASTNEANTIYF
size: -; J: TRBJ1-1; D: TRBD1; V: TRBV11-2; DNA: TGTGCCAGCAGCTCAGGGACAGGGGGCAGGTTGGCTTTCTTT; CDR3: CASSSGTGGRLAFF
size: -; J: TRBJ1-1; D: -; V: TRBV29-1; DNA: TGCAGCGTTTCCAGGTTAATGAACACTGAAGCTTTCTTT; CDR3: CSVSRLMNTEAFF
size: -; J: TRBJ1-3; D: -; V: TRBV28; DNA: TGTGCCAGCAGCCCCCTAGGCCACTCTGGAAACACCATATATTTT; CDR3: CASSPLGHSGNTIYF
size: -; J: TRBJ1-4; D: -; V: TRBV6-5; DNA: TGTGCCAGCACCTGGGGGGGTACTAATGAAAAACTGTTTTTT; CDR3: CASTWGGTNEKLFF
size: -; J: TRBJ1-4; D: -; V: TRBV6-6; DNA: TGTGCCAGCAGTTACCGGGGTACGGGTGAAAAACTGTTTTTT; CDR3: CASSYRGTGEKLFF
size: -; J: TRBJ2-2; D: TRBD2; V: TRBV9; DNA: TGTGCCAGCAGCGTAGCTAACCTAGCGGGGAACACCGGGGAGCTGTTTTTT; CDR3: CASSVANLAGNTGELFF
size: -; J: TRBJ1-1; D: -; V: TRBV18; DNA: TGTGCCAGCTCTTCTAACGGACAGAACACTGAAGCTTTCTTT; CDR3: CASSSNGQNTEAFF
size: -; J: TRBJ1-2; D: TRBD1; V: TRBV4-3; DNA: TGCGCCAGCAGCCAAGAAACAGGGGCTAACTATGGCTACACCTTC; CDR3: CASSQETGANYGYTF
size: -; J: TRBJ1-1; D: TRBD1; V: TRBV11-3; DNA: TGTGCCAGCAGCTTAGGGGACAGGGCCACTGAAGCTTTCTTT; CDR3: CASSLGDRATEAFF
size: -; J: TRBJ2-2; D: TRBD1; V: TRBV11-3; DNA: TGTGCCAGCAGCCCGGGACAGACCACCGGGGAGCTGTTTTTT; CDR3: CASSPGQTTGELFF
size: -; J: TRBJ1-1; D: -; V: TRBV7-2; DNA: TGTGCCAGCAGCTTAGGGGGGGGAGACTACACTGAAGCTTTCTTT; CDR3: CASSLGGGDYTEAFF
size: -; J: TRBJ1-5; D: -; V: TRBV19; DNA: TGTGCCACCTGGGGCCGATATAGCAATCAGCCCCAGCATTTT; CDR3: CATWGRYSNQPQHF
size: once; J: TRBJ2-1; D: TRBD1; V: TRBV5-1; DNA: TGCGCCAGCAGCTTGTCGGCAGGGGGCTTCGAGCAGTTCTTC; CDR3: CASSLSAGGFEQFF
size: few; J: TRBJ2-1; D: -; V: TRBV13; DNA: TGTGCCAGCAGCCTCAGCGGGCGAACCAATGAGCAGTTCTTC; CDR3: CASSLSGRTNEQFF
size: -; J: TRBJ1-1; D: -; V: TRBV29-1; DNA: TGCAGCGTTCCGGACTCTTGGAACACTGAAGCTTTCTTT; CDR3: CSVPDSWNTEAFF
size: -; J: TRBJ1-2; D: -; V: TRBV3-1/TRBV3-2; DNA: TGTGCCAGCAGCCAGAGGGACTATGGCTACACCTTC; CDR3: CASSQRDYGYTF
size: -; J: TRBJ1-3; D: TRBD1; V: TRBV11-2; DNA: TGTGCCAGCAGCTTAGCTTGGACAGGGGGAAACACCATATATTTT; CDR3: CASSLAWTGGNTIYF